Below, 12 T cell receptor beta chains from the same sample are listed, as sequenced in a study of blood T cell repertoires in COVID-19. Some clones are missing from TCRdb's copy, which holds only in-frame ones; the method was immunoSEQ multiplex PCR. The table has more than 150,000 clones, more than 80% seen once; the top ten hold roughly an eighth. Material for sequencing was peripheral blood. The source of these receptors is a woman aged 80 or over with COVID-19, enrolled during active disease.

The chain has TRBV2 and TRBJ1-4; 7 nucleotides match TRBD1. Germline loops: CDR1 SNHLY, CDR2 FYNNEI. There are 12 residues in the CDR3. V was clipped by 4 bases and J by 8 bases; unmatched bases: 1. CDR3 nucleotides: TGTGCCAGCAGTGGACAGGGAGAAAAACTGTTTTTT. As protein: CASSGQGEKLFF.

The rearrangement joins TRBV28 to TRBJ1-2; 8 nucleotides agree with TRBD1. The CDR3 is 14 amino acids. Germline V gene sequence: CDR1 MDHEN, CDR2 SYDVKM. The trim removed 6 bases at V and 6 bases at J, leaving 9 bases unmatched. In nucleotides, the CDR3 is TGTGCCAGCAGCCGTACCTGGACAGGGCATGGCTACACCTTC. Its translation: CASSRTWTGHGYTF.

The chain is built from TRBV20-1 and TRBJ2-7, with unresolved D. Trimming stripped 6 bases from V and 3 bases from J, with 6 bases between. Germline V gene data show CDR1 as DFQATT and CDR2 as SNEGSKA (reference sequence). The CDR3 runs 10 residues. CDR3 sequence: CSAASYEQYF. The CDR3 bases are TGCAGTGCGGCTAGCTACGAGCAGTACTTC.

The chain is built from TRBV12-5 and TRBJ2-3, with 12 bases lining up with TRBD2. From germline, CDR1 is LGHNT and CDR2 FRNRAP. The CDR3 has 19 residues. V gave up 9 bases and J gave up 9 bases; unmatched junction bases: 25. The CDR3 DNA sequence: TGTGCTAGCAGCCAAGGACGGGGCCGTCGACTAGCGGGAGAGTACACGCAGTATTTT. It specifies CASSQGRGRRLAGEYTQYF.

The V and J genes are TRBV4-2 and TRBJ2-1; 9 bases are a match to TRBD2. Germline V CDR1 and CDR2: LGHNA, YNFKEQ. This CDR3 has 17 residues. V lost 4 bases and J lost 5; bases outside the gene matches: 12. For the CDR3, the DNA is TGTGCCAGCAGCCCTTCCAGTGGACTAGCGAGTAACAATGAGCAGTTCTTC. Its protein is CASSPSSGLASNNEQFF.

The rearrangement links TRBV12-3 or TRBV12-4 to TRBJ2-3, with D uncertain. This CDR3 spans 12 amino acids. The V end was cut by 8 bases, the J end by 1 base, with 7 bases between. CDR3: CASRVGTDTQYF. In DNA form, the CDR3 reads TGTGCCAGCCGTGTCGGCACAGATACGCAGTATTTT.

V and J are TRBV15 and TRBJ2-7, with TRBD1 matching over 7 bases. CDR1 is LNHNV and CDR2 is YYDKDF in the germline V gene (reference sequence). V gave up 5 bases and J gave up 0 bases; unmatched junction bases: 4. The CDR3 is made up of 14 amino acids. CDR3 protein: CATSQDRFSYEQYF. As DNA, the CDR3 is TGTGCCACCAGCCAGGACAGGTTCTCCTACGAGCAGTACTTC.

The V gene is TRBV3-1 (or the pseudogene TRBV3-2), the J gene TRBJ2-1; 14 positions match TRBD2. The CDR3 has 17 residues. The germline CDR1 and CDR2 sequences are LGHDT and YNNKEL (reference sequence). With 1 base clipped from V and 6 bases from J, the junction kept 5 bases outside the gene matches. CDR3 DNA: TGTGCCAGCAGCCAAGGGCGACTAGCGGGAGGGATCAATGAGCAGTTCTTC. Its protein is CASSQGRLAGGINEQFF.

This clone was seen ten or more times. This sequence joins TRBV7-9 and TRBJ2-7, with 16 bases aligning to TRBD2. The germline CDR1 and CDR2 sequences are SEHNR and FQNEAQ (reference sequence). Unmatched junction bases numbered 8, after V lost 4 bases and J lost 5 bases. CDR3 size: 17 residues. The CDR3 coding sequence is TGTGCCAGCAGCTCGGGACTAGCGGGAGGGTACATACACGAGCAGTACTTC. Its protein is CASSSGLAGGYIHEQYF.

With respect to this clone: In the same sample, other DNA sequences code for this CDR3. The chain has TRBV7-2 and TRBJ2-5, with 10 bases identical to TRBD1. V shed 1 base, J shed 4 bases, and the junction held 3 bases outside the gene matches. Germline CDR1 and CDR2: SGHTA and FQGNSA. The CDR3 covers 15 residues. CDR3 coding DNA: TGTGCCAGCAGCTTAGTTCGGACAGGGGGAGAGACCCAGTACTTC. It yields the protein CASSLVRTGGETQYF.

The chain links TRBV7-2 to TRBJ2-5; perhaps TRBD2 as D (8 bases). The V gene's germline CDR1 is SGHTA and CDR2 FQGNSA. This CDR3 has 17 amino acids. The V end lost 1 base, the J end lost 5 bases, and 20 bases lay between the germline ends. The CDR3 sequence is CASSLVGAGGQWETQYF. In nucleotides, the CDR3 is TGTGCCAGCAGCTTAGTAGGGGCGGGGGGACAGTGGGAGACCCAGTACTTC.

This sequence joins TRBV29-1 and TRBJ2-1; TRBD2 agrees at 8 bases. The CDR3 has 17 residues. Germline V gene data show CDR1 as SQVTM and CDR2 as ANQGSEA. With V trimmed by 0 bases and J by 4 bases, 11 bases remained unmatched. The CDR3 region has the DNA TGCAGCGTTGAAGATGGAGCGGGAGAAAACTTTTACAATGAGCAGTTCTTC. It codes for CSVEDGAGENFYNEQFF.